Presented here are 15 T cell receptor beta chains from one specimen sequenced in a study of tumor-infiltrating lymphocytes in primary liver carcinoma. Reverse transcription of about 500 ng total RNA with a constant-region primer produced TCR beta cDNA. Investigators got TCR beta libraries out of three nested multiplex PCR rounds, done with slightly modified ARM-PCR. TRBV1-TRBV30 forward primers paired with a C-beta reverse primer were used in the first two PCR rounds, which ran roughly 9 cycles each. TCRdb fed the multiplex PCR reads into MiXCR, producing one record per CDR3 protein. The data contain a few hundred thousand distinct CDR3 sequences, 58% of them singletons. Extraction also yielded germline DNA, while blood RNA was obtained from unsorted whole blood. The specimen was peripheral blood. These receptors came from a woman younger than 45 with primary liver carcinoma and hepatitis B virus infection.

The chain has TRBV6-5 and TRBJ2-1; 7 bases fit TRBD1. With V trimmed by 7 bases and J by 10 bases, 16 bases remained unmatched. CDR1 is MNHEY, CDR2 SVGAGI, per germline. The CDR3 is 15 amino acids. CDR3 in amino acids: CASTTRQGVRREQFF. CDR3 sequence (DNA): TGTGCCAGCACCACGCGGCAGGGGGTCAGAAGGGAGCAGTTCTTC.

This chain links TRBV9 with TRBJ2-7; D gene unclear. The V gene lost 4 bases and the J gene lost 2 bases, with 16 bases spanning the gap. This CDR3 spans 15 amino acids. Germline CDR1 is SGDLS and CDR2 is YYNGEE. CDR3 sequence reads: CASSRAADPAYEQYF. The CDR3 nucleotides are TGTGCCAGCAGCCGAGCCGCAGACCCGGCCTACGAGCAGTACTTC. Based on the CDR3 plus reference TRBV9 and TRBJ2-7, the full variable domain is DSGVTQTPKHLITATGQRVTLRCSPRSGDLSVYWYQQSLDQGLQFLIQYYNGEERAKGNILERFSAQQFPDLHSELNLSSLELGDSALYFCASSRAADPAYEQYFGPGTRLTVT.

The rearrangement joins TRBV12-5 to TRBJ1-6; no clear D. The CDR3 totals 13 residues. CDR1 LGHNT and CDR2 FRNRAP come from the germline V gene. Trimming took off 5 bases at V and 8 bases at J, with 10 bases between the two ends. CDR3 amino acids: CASGPRDHSPLHF. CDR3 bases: TGTGCTAGTGGTCCGCGCGACCATTCACCCCTCCACTTT.

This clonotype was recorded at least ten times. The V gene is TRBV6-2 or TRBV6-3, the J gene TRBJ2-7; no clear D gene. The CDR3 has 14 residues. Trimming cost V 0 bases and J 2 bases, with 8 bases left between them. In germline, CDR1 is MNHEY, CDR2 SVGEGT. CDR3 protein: CASSYSPSTYEQYF. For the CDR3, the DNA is TGTGCCAGCAGTTACTCGCCCAGTACCTACGAGCAGTACTTC.

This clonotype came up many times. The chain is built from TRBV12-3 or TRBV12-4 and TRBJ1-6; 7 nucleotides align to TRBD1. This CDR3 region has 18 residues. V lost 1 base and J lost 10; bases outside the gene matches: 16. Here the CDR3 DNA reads TGTGCCAGCAGTTTAGATGGTAGGCCGAGGGGGCGCGGGTCACCCCTCCACTTT. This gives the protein CASSLDGRPRGRGSPLHF.

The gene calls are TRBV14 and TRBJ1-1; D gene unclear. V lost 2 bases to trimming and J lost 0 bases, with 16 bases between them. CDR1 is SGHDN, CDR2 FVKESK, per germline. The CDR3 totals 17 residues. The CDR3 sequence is CASSQTRLWSMNTEAFF. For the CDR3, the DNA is TGTGCCAGCAGCCAAACCAGGCTGTGGTCAATGAACACTGAAGCTTTCTTT.

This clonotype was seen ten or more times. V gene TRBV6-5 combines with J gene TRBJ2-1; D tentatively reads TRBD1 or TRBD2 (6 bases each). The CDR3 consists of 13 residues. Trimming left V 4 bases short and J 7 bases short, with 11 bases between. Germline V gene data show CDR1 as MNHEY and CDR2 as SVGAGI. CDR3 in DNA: TGTGCCAGCAGTTCAACAGGGAGGAATGAGCAGTTCTTC. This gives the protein CASSSTGRNEQFF.

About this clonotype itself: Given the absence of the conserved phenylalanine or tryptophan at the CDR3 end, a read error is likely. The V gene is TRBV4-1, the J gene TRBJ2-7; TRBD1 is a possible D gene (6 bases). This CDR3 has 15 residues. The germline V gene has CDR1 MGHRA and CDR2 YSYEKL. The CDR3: CASSQDRQATYEQYL. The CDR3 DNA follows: TGTGCCAGCAGCCAAGACAGACAGGCTACCTACGAGCAGTACCTC.

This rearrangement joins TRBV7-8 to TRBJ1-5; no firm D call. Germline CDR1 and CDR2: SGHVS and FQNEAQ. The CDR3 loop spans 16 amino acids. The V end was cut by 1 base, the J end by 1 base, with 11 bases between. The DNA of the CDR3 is TGTGCCAGCAGCTTAGATCTCCAGATAAGCAATCAGCCCCAGCATTTT. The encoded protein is CASSLDLQISNQPQHF.

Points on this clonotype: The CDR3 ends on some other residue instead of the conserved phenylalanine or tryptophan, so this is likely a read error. This chain's CDR3 is CASSLTGGLAKNIQYV. CDR3 DNA sequence: TGTGCCAGCAGTTTAACGGGGGGGCTGGCCAAAAACATTCAGTACGTC. This sequence joins TRBV28 and TRBJ2-4; 8 nucleotides line up with TRBD2. The V gene's germline CDR1 is MDHEN and CDR2 SYDVKM. The CDR3 is made up of 16 amino acids. Losses at the gene ends were 2 bases for V and 1 base for J; bases not matched to a gene: 4.

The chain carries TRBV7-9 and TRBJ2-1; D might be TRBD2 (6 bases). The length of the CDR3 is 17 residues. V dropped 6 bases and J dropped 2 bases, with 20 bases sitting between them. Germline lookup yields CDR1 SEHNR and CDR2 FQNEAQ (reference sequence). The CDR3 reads CASSLALVESTYNEQFF. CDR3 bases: TGTGCCAGCAGTCTAGCGTTGGTAGAAAGTACCTACAATGAGCAGTTCTTC.

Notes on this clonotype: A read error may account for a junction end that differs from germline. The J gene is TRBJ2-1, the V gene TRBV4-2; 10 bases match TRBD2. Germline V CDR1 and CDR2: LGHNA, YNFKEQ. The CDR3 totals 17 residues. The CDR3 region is CANSHSKGTSVDNEQFF. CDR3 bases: TGTGCCAACAGCCACAGCAAAGGGACTAGCGTAGACAATGAGCAGTTCTTC.

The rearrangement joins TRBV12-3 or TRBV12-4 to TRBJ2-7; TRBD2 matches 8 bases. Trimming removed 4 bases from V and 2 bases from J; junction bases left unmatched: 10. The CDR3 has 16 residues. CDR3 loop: CASSSTGRASPYEQYF. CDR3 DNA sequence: TGTGCCAGCAGTTCAACCGGGAGGGCCAGCCCCTACGAGCAGTACTTC.

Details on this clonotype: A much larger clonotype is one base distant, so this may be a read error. The CDR3 here is CSVELTGGVFRAFF. The DNA of the CDR3 is TGCAGCGTAGAACTAACAGGGGGAGTTTTTAGAGCTTTCTTT. The chain couples TRBV29-1 to TRBJ1-1; 8 bases align to TRBD1. This CDR3 region has 14 residues. The germline V gene encodes CDR1 SQVTM and CDR2 ANQGSEA. With V trimmed by 6 bases and J by 10 bases, 16 bases remained unmatched. Supplemented by reference TRBV29-1 and TRBJ1-1, the full variable domain reads SAVISQKPSRDICQRGTSLTIQCQVDSQVTMMFWYRQQPGQSLTLIATANQGSEATYESGFVIDKFPISRPNLTFSTLTVSNMSPEDSSIYLCSVELTGGVFRAFFGQGTRLTVV.

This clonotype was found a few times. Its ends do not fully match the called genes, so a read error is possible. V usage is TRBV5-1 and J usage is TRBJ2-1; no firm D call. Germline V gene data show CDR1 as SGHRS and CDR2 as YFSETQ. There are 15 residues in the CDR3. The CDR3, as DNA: TGCGCCAGCAGCCCACATGCCCGCTCCTACAATGAGCAGTTCTTT. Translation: CASSPHARSYNEQFF.